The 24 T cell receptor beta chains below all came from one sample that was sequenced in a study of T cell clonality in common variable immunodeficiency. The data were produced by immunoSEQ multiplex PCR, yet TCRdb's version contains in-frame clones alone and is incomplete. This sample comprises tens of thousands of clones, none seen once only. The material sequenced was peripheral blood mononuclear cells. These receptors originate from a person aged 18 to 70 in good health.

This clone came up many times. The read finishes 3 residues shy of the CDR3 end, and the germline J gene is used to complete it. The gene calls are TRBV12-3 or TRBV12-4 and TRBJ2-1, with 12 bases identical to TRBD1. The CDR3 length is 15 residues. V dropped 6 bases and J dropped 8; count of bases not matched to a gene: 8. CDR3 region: CASSPGTGGLYEQFF. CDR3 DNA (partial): TGTGCCAGCAGCCCCGGGACAGGGGGCCTCTATGAG.

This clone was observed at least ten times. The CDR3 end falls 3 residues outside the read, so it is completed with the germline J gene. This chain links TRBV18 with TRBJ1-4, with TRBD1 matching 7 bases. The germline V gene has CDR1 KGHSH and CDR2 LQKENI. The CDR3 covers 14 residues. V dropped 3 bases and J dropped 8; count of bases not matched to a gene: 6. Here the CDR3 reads CASSPGQLGEKLFF. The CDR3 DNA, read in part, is TGTGCCAGCTCACCGGGACAGTTGGGAGAAAAA.

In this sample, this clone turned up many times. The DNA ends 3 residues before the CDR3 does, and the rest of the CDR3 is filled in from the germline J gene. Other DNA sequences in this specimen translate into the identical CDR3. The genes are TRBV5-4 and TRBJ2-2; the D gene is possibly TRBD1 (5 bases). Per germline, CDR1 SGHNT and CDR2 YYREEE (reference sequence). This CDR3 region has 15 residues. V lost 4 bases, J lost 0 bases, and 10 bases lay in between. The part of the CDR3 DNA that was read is TGTGCCAGCAGCCCCTCCAGGGCGAACACCGGGGAG. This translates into CASSPSRANTGE. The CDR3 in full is CASSPSRANTGELFF.

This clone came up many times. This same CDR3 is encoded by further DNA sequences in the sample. CDR3 bases read: TGTGCCAGCAGGGGGACAGCCCTCCGGGAAGGC. Amino acid sequence: CASRGTALREG. The whole CDR3 reads CASRGTALREGYTF. This chain uses TRBV2 with TRBJ1-2, with TRBD1 identical over 7 bases. The read falls 3 residues short of the CDR3 end, and the missing part is taken from the germline J gene. From germline, CDR1 is SNHLY and CDR2 FYNNEI. The CDR3 runs to 14 residues.

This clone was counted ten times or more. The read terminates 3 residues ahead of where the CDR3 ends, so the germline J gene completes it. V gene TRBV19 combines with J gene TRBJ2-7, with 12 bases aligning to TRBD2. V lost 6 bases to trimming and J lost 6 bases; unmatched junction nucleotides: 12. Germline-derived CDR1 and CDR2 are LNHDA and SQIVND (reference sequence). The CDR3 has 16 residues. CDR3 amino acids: CASSGLAGSWGAEQYF. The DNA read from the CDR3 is TGTGCCAGTAGCGGACTAGCGGGAAGTTGGGGCGCCGAG.

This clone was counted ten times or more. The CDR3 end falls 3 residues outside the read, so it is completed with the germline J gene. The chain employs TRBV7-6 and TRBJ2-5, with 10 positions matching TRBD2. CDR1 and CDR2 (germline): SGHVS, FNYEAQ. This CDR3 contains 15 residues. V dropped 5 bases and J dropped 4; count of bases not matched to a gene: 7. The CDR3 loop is CASSGPPSGGETQYF. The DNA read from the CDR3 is TGTGCCAGCAGCGGGCCCCCTAGCGGGGGAGAGACC.

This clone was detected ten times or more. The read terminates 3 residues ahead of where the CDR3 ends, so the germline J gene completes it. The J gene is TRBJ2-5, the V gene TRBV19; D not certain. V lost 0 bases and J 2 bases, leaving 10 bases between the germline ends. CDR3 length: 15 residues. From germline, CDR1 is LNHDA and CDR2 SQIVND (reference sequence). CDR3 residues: CASSIDRGRQETQYF. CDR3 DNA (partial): TGTGCCAGTAGTATAGATCGTGGGCGACAAGAGACC. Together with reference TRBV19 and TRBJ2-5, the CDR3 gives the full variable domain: DGGITQSPKYLFRKEGQNVTLSCEQNLNHDAMYWYRQDPGQGLRLIYYSQIVNDFQKGDIAEGYSVSREKKESFPLTVTSAQKNPTAFYLCASSIDRGRQETQYFGPGTRLLVL.

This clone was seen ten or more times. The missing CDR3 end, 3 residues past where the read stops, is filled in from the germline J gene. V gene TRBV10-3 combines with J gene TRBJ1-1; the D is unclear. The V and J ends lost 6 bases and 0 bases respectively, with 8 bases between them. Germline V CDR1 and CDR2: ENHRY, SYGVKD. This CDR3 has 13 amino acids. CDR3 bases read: TGTGCCATCAGAAAACTGATGAACACTGAA. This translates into CAIRKLMNTE. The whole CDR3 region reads CAIRKLMNTEAFF.

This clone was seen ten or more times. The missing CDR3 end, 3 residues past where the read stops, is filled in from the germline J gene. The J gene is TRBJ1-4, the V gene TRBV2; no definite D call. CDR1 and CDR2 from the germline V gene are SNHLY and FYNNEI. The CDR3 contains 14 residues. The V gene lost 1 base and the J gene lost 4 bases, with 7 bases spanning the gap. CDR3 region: CASSEVSVNEKLFF. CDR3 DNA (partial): TGTGCCAGCAGTGAAGTGTCAGTTAATGAAAAA.

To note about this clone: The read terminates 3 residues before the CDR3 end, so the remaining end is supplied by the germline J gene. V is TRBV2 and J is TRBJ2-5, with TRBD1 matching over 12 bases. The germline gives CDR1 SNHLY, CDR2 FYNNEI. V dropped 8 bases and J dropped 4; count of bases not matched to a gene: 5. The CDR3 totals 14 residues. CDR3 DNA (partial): TGTGCCAGCGATAAGGGACAGGGGGCAGAGACC. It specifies CASDKGQGAET. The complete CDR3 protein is CASDKGQGAETQYF.

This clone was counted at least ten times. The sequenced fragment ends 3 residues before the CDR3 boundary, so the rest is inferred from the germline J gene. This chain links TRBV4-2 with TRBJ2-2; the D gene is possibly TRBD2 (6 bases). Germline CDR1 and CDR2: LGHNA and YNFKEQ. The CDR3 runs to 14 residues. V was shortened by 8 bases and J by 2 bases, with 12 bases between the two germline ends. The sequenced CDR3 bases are TGTGCCAGCGGTCTTAGCGGAAACACCGGGGAG. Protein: CASGLSGNTGE. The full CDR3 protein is CASGLSGNTGELFF.

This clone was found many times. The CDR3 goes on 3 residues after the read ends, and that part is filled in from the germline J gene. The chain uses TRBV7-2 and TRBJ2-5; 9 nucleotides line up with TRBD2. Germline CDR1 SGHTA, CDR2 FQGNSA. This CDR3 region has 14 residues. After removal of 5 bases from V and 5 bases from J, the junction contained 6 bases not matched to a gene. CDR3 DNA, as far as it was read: TGTGCCAGCAGCCAGGGACTAGCAAGCGAGACC. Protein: CASSQGLASET. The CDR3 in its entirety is CASSQGLASETQYF.

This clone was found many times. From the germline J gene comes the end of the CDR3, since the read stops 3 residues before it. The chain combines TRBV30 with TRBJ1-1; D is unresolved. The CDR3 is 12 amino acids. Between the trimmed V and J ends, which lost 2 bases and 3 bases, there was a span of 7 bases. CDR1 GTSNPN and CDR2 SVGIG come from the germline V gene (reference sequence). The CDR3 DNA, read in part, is TGTGCCTGGAGTTCGCGGGACACTGAA. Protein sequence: CAWSSRDTE. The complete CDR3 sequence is CAWSSRDTEAFF.

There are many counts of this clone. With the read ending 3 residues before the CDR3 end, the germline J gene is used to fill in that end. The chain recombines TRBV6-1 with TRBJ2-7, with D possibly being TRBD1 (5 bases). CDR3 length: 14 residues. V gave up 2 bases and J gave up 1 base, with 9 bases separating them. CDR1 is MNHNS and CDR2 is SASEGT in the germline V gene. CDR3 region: CASSEQGISYEQYF. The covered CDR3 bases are TGTGCCAGCAGTGAACAGGGTATTTCCTACGAG.

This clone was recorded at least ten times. The DNA read from the CDR3 is TGTGCCAGCAGCTTATTGGGGGCTGGTGGAAACACC. This translates into CASSLLGAGGNT. The complete CDR3 sequence is CASSLLGAGGNTIYF. V usage is TRBV11-2 and J usage is TRBJ1-3, with D tentatively TRBD1 (6 bases). Coverage ceases 3 residues before the CDR3 finishes, and the germline J gene fills in the end. The CDR3 is made up of 15 amino acids. CDR1 SGHAT and CDR2 FQNNGV come from the germline V gene. V was pared by 2 bases and J by 3 bases, with 11 bases between.

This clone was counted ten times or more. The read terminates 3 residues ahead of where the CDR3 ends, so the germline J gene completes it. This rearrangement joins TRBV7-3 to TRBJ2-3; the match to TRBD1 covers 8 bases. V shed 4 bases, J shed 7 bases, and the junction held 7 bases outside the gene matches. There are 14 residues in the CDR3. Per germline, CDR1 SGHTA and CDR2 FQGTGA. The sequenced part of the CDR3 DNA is TGTGCCAGCAGCTCATCAGGGGGCGGAAATACG. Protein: CASSSSGGGNT. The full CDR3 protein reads CASSSSGGGNTQYF. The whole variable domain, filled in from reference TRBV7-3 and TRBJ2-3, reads GAGVSQTPSNKVTEKGKYVELRCDPISGHTALYWYRQSLGQGPEFLIYFQGTGAADDSGLPNDRFFAVRPEGSVSTLKIQRTERGDSAVYLCASSSSGGGNTQYFGPGTRLTVL.

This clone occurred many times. CDR3 DNA (partial): TGTGCCAGCAGGCTCCCTCTAGCCACAGATACG. Encoded protein: CASRLPLATDT. The full CDR3 protein is CASRLPLATDTQYF. The chain combines TRBV6-2 or TRBV6-3 with TRBJ2-3, with D possibly matching TRBD2 (5 bases). The read halts 3 residues ahead of the CDR3 end, with the missing end drawn from the germline J gene. CDR3 length: 14 residues. In germline, CDR1 is MNHEY, CDR2 SVGEGT. Trimming cost V 6 bases and J 2 bases, with 12 bases left between them.

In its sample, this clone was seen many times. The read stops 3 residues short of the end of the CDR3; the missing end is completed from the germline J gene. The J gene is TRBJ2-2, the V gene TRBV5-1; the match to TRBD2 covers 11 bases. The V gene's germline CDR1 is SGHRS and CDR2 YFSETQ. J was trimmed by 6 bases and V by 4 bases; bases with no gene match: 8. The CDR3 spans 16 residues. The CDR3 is CASSEVAGGLAGELFF. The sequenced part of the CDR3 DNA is TGCGCCAGCAGCGAGGTAGCGGGAGGGCTCGCCGGGGAG. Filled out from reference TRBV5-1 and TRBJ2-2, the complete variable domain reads KAGVTQTPRYLIKTRGQQVTLSCSPISGHRSVSWYQQTPGQGLQFLFEYFSETQRNKGNFPGRFSGRQFSNSRSEMNVSTLELGDSALYLCASSEVAGGLAGELFFGEGSRLTVL.

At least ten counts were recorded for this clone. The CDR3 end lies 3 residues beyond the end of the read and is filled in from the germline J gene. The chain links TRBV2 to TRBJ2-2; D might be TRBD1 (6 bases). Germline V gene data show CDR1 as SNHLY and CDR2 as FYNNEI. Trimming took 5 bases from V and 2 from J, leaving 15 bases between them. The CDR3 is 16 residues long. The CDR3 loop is CASSSQSRGNTGELFF. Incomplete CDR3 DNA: TGTGCCAGCAGTAGCCAATCCAGGGGAAACACCGGGGAG.

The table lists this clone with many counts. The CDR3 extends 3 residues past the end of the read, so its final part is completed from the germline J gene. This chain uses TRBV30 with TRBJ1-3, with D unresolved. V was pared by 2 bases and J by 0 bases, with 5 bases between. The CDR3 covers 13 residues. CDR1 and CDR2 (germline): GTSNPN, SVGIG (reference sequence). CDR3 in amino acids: CAWSTASGNTIYF. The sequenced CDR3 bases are TGTGCCTGGAGTACAGCCTCTGGAAACACC.

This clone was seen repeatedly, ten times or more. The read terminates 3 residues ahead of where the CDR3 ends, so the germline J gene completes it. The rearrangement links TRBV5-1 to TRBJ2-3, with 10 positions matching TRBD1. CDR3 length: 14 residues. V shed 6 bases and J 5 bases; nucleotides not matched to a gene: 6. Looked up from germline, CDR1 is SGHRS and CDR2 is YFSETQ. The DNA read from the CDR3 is TGCGCCAGCAACCGGGACAGGGGCGAAGATACG. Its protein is CASNRDRGEDT. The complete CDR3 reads CASNRDRGEDTQYF.

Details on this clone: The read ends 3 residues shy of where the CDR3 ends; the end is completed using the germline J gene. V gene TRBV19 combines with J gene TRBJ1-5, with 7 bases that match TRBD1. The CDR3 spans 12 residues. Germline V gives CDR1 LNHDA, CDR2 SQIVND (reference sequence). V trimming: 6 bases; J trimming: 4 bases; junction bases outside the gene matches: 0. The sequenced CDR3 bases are TGTGCCAGTAGACAGGGGAATCAGCCC. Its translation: CASRQGNQP. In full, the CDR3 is CASRQGNQPQHF.

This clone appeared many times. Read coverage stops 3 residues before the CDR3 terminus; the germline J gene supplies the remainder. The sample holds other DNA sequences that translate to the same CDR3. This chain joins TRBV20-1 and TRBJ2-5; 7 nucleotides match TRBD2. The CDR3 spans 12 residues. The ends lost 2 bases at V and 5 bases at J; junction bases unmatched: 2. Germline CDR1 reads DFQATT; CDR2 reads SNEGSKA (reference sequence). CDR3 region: CSARLAVETQYF. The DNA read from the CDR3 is TGCAGTGCTAGACTAGCGGTTGAGACC.

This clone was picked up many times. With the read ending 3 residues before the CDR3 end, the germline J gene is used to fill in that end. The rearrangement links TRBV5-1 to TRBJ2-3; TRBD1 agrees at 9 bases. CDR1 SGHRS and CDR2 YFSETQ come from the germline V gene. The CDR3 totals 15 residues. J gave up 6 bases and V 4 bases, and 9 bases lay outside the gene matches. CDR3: CASSETGGAWDTQYF. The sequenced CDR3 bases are TGCGCCAGCAGCGAAACAGGGGGCGCATGGGATACG.